The 5 T cell receptor beta chains below were found in one sample sequenced in a study of tissue T cells after allogeneic stem cell transplantation. Time point of the sample: mouse harvest day 7 after allogeneic transplant. Each mouse received 10^7 T-cell-depleted marrow cells plus 10^6 splenic CD5+ T cells by tail vein. Sequencing was performed with immunoSEQ multiplex PCR; in TCRdb, only in-frame clones are kept and a portion is missing. The sample gives more than 6,500 clones, roughly half of which show up once; around 10% is in the top ten. Sequencing was performed on lymph node tissue. These receptors all stem from a female BALB/c mouse given C57BL/6 T cells with graft-versus-host disease after an allogeneic hematopoietic cell transplant.

Note on this clone: Germline and genes: mouse. With the read ending 1 residue before the CDR3 end, the germline J gene is used to fill in that end. The chain recombines TRBV26 with TRBJ2-3; tentatively, D is TRBD2 (6 bases). CDR3 length equals 12 residues. Trimming removed 2 bases from V and 6 bases from J, with 6 bases in between. Germline V lookup: CDR1 KGHPV, CDR2 FQNQEV (reference sequence). Partial CDR3 DNA: TGTGCCAGCAGTCTGGGGGGGGAAACGCTGTAT. Its translation: CASSLGGETLY. From start to end, the CDR3 is CASSLGGETLYF.

Worth noting for this clone: Germline and genes here are mouse. Sequencing ends 1 residue short of the CDR3 end; the germline J gene provides the rest. V gene TRBV14 combines with J gene TRBJ2-7, with TRBD2 identical over 8 bases. The CDR3 consists of 14 residues. V trimming: 5 bases; J trimming: 5 bases; junction bases outside the gene matches: 9. Germline CDR1 and CDR2: SGHDT and FRDEAV. The sequenced CDR3 bases are TGTGCCAGCAGCCTCCGGGGGGGGCGCGATGAACAGTAC. Encoded protein: CASSLRGGRDEQY. In full, the CDR3 reads CASSLRGGRDEQYF.

By frequency in the sample, this clone is medium-sized. Each gene name is a mouse one. The sequenced fragment ends 1 residue before the CDR3 boundary, so the rest is inferred from the germline J gene. The V call is TRBV4, the J call TRBJ2-3, with 7 bases lining up with TRBD2. CDR1 is LGHDT, CDR2 YNNKQL, per germline (reference sequence). Germline trimming cut 4 bases from V and 3 bases from J; bases unmatched to any gene: 4. The CDR3 spans 14 residues. CDR3 sequence reads: CASSLRGGAETLYF. The DNA read from the CDR3 is TGTGCCAGCAGCTTGCGGGGGGGAGCAGAAACGCTGTAT.

This clone is a singleton in its sample. Any gene name here is a mouse gene name. The missing CDR3 end, 1 residue past where the read stops, is filled in from the germline J gene. The chain is built from TRBV20 and TRBJ2-7; D tentatively fits TRBD1 or TRBD2 (6 bases each). Trimming cost V 0 bases and J 4 bases, with 10 bases left between them. The CDR3 has 13 residues. CDR1 GFQATS and CDR2 STVNSAI come from the germline V gene. The covered CDR3 bases are TGTGGTGCTAGGGATGAGGGGGGTTATGAACAGTAC. It translates to CGARDEGGYEQY. The whole CDR3 region reads CGARDEGGYEQYF.

This clone turned up a few times. Gene names follow the mouse nomenclature. The read terminates 1 residue ahead of where the CDR3 ends, so the germline J gene completes it. The chain carries TRBV12-1 and TRBJ2-1, with unresolved D. V gave up 5 bases and J gave up 0 bases, with 7 bases separating them. CDR1 is SGHSN and CDR2 is HYEKVE in the germline V gene. This CDR3 has 13 amino acids. CDR3 bases read: TGTGCCAGCTTGGGTTTTAACTATGCTGAGCAGTTC. Translation gives CASLGFNYAEQF. The entire CDR3 is CASLGFNYAEQFF.